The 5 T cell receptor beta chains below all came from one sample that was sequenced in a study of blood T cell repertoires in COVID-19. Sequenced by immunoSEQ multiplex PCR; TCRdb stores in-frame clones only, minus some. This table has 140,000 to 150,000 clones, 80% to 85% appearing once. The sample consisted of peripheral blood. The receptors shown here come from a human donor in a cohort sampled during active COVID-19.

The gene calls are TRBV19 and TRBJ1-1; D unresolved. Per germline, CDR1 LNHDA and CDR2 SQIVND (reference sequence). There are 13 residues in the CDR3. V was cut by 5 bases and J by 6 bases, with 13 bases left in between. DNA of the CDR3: TGTGCCAGTAGTCTTACAGTGGACTCTGAAGCTTTCTTT. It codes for CASSLTVDSEAFF.

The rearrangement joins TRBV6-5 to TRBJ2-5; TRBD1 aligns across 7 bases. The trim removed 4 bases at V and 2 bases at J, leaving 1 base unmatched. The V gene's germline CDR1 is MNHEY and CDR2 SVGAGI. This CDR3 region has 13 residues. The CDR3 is CASSLQGQETQYF. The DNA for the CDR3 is TGTGCCAGCAGTTTACAGGGGCAAGAGACCCAGTACTTC.

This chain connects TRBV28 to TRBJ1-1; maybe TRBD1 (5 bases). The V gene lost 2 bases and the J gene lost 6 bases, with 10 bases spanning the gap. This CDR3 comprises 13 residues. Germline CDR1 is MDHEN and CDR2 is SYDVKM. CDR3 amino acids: CASSLPGRAEAFF. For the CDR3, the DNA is TGTGCCAGCAGTTTACCAGGGAGGGCTGAAGCTTTCTTT.

The chain's CDR3 is CASSYSAVNYGYTF. The CDR3, as DNA: TGTGCCAGCAGTTACTCGGCAGTAAACTATGGCTACACCTTC. This rearrangement joins TRBV6-5 to TRBJ1-2; no clear D gene. Trimming shortened V by 0 bases and J by 2 bases, and 7 bases separated the two germline ends. This CDR3 has 14 amino acids. CDR1 is MNHEY, CDR2 SVGAGI, per germline.

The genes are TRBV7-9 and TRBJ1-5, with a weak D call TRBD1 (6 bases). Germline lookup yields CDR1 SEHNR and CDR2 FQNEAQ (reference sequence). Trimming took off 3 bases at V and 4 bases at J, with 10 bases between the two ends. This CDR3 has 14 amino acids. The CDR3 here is CASSFWDTNQPQHF. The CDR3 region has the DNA TGTGCCAGCAGCTTCTGGGACACTAATCAGCCCCAGCATTTT.